The 27 T cell receptor beta chains presented below share a single source sample, sequenced in a study of blood T cell repertoires in COVID-19 (dated by TCRdb to the early 2020s). The method was the immunoSEQ multiplex PCR assay. Entries here come from immuneACCESS through TCRdb and include only in-frame sequences with V and J called. Some clones fail to appear in such tables; in the studies checked, an unresolved V gene covers under half of the shortfall, and the cause of the remainder is unknown. This sample gives roughly 170,000 clones in total; approximately 87% of them show up just once. The ten largest clones take up around 13% of the sample. The sample comprised peripheral blood. The receptors derive from a woman in her seventies with COVID-19, enrolled during active disease.

This clone was observed once. The chain carries TRBV11-2 and TRBJ1-1; D remains unclear. V was shortened by 1 base and J by 0 bases, with 6 bases between the two germline ends. The CDR3 consists of 14 residues. Germline V gene sequence: CDR1 SGHAT, CDR2 FQNNGV. The CDR3 is CASSLAAMNTEAFF. The CDR3, as DNA: TGTGCCAGCAGCTTAGCCGCTATGAACACTGAAGCTTTCTTT.

The chain employs TRBV18 and TRBJ1-5, with TRBD1 matching 9 bases. The J segment lost 7 bases and the V segment lost 3 bases, leaving 10 bases of the junction unmatched. The CDR3 is 16 amino acids. Germline V gene data show CDR1 as KGHSH and CDR2 as LQKENI. The CDR3: CASSPQGQGMGQPQHF. CDR3 DNA: TGTGCCAGCTCACCTCAGGGACAGGGAATGGGGCAGCCCCAGCATTTT.

The chain joins TRBV19 to TRBJ2-3; 7 nucleotides match TRBD2. This CDR3 has 15 residues. V lost 3 bases, J lost 6 bases, and 9 bases stayed unmatched. Looked up from germline, CDR1 is LNHDA and CDR2 is SQIVND (reference sequence). The CDR3 DNA is TGTGCCAGTAGTATTTGGGGGAGGGCCGTCGATACGCAGTATTTT. Residues: CASSIWGRAVDTQYF.

This clone was counted once. The chain carries TRBV9 and TRBJ1-2, with TRBD1 identical over 9 bases. Losses at the gene ends were 3 bases for V and 7 bases for J; bases not matched to a gene: 4. The CDR3 runs to 13 residues. Germline V lookup: CDR1 SGDLS, CDR2 YYNGEE. As DNA, the CDR3 is TGTGCCAGCAGCGCTGGGACAGGGCCTGGCTACACCTTC. Protein: CASSAGTGPGYTF.

This clone turned up a few times. V is TRBV7-9 and J is TRBJ2-5; 12 bases agree with TRBD1. The junction had 9 bases not matched to a gene; V was cut back by 5 bases and J by 5 bases. Germline V gene lookup returns CDR1 SEHNR and CDR2 FQNEAQ (reference sequence). The CDR3 length is 16 residues. DNA for the CDR3: TGTGCCAGCAGCCCAAAGGGACAGGGGGCGCGGGAGACCCAGTACTTC. Translation gives CASSPKGQGARETQYF.

The rearrangement links TRBV7-2 to TRBJ1-3; 9 bases fit TRBD1. The length of the CDR3 is 15 residues. V gave up 0 bases and J gave up 8 bases; unmatched junction bases: 5. From germline, CDR1 is SGHTA and CDR2 FQGNSA. The CDR3 region is CASSLAGTGMDTIYF. In DNA, the CDR3 is TGTGCCAGCAGCTTAGCGGGGACAGGGATGGACACCATATATTTT.

This clone was seen a single time. The genes are TRBV7-2 and TRBJ2-1; the match to TRBD2 covers 14 bases. Germline CDR1 and CDR2: SGHTA and FQGNSA. The CDR3 totals 16 residues. Losses at the gene ends were 5 bases for V and 10 bases for J; bases not matched to a gene: 10. CDR3 nucleotide sequence: TGTGCCAGCAGCCCGAGACTAGCGGGAGGGATAAACGAGCAGTTCTTC. This sequence encodes CASSPRLAGGINEQFF.

This clone was seen only a few times. V is TRBV7-2 and J is TRBJ2-7; the D gene is possibly TRBD2 (6 bases). The CDR3 has 14 residues. Trimming took off 7 bases at V and 1 base at J, with 14 bases between the two ends. Germline loops: CDR1 SGHTA, CDR2 FQGNSA. The CDR3 nucleotides read TGTGCCAGCACCGAGAGACTAGAATCCTACGAGCAGTACTTC. As protein: CASTERLESYEQYF.

The chain combines TRBV6-5 with TRBJ2-5, with a tentative D call TRBD1 (6 bases). CDR3 size: 15 residues. Germline V lookup: CDR1 MNHEY, CDR2 SVGAGI. V was clipped by 5 bases and J by 2 bases, with 15 bases between them. CDR3 region: CASSRSGGLQETQYF. In nucleotides, the CDR3 is TGTGCCAGCAGTAGGAGTGGGGGCCTACAAGAGACCCAGTACTTC.

V gene TRBV5-1 combines with J gene TRBJ1-5; TRBD1 might be the D (6 bases). Germline V gene lookup returns CDR1 SGHRS and CDR2 YFSETQ. V lost 2 bases, J lost 6 bases, and 24 bases lay in between. The CDR3 is 18 amino acids. The CDR3 DNA follows: TGCGCCAGCAGCTTTCCCCTAAGTACTACAGGGCCCACTCAGCCCCAGCATTTT. It encodes CASSFPLSTTGPTQPQHF. The whole variable domain, remainder taken from reference TRBV5-1 and TRBJ1-5, is KAGVTQTPRYLIKTRGQQVTLSCSPISGHRSVSWYQQTPGQGLQFLFEYFSETQRNKGNFPGRFSGRQFSNSRSEMNVSTLELGDSALYLCASSFPLSTTGPTQPQHFGDGTRLSIL.

The chain combines TRBV6-2 or TRBV6-3 with TRBJ2-7; possibly TRBD2 for D (7 bases). CDR1 is MNHEY and CDR2 is SVGEGT in the germline V gene. The CDR3 spans 14 residues. Trimming stripped 2 bases from V and 2 bases from J, with 10 bases between. CDR3 sequence reads: CASSYRRGPYEQYF. The CDR3 DNA sequence: TGTGCCAGCAGTTACCGGCGGGGGCCCTACGAGCAGTACTTC.

The J gene is TRBJ1-1, the V gene TRBV6-2 or TRBV6-3; 8 bases align to TRBD1. Germline loops: CDR1 MNHEY, CDR2 SVGEGT. Trimming at V came to 2 bases and at J to 5 bases, leaving 7 bases not matched to a gene. The CDR3 extends over 15 amino acids. The CDR3 protein is CASSYATGVGTEAFF. In nucleotides, the CDR3 is TGTGCCAGCAGTTACGCGACAGGGGTGGGGACTGAAGCTTTCTTT.

The rearrangement joins TRBV27 to TRBJ2-7, with 11 bases fitting TRBD2. This CDR3 region has 14 residues. Germline trimming cut 6 bases from V and 7 bases from J; bases unmatched to any gene: 8. In germline, CDR1 is MNHEY, CDR2 SMNVEV (reference sequence). As DNA, the CDR3 is TGTGCCAGCAGACTTAGCGGGAGGGCCCGGGAGCAGTACTTC. Its protein product is CASRLSGRAREQYF.

This clone was recorded a few times. The genes are TRBV5-1 and TRBJ1-2; TRBD1 aligns across 9 bases. The trim removed 0 bases at V and 7 bases at J, leaving 7 bases unmatched. This CDR3 has 15 amino acids. Germline lookup yields CDR1 SGHRS and CDR2 YFSETQ. Written as DNA, the CDR3 is TGCGCCAGCAGCTTGGTTGCGGGGACAGGGTCTGGCTACACCTTC. This translates into CASSLVAGTGSGYTF.

The chain's CDR3 is CASSFDQEPQHF. The CDR3 DNA is TGTGCCAGCAGCTTTGACCAGGAGCCCCAGCATTTT. This chain uses TRBV7-9 with TRBJ1-5; D ambiguous. Germline CDR1 SEHNR, CDR2 FQNEAQ (reference sequence). The germline V and J ends were trimmed by 3 bases and 8 bases, with 8 bases remaining between them. The CDR3 covers 12 residues.

The rearrangement links TRBV6-6 to TRBJ2-1; D gene ambiguous. CDR1 MNHNY and CDR2 SVGAGI come from the germline V gene (reference sequence). The CDR3 consists of 11 residues. The V end lost 3 bases, the J end lost 7 bases, and 4 bases lay between the germline ends. The CDR3 sequence: CASSYLNEQFF. CDR3 nucleotides: TGTGCCAGCAGTTATCTGAATGAGCAGTTCTTC.

The V call is TRBV19, the J call TRBJ2-3; TRBD2 matches at 13 bases. Germline V gives CDR1 LNHDA, CDR2 SQIVND (reference sequence). CDR3 length equals 17 residues. The V gene end was trimmed by 3 bases and the J gene end by 6 bases; junction bases not matched to a gene: 9. The CDR3 DNA follows: TGTGCCAGTAGTATCTACAGGACTAGCGGGAGTGATGATACGCAGTATTTT. Protein: CASSIYRTSGSDDTQYF.

This clone was observed once. The chain carries TRBV4-1 and TRBJ2-3; D is possibly TRBD2 (5 bases). This CDR3 has 17 amino acids. V was clipped by 5 bases and J by 3 bases, with 21 bases between them. Per germline, CDR1 MGHRA and CDR2 YSYEKL. The CDR3 DNA reads TGCGCCAGCAGCTACGCCGGTCTCGGGATTCGGACAGATACGCAGTATTTT. This gives the protein CASSYAGLGIRTDTQYF.

This chain joins TRBV6-5 and TRBJ1-2; D may be TRBD1 (6 bases). This CDR3 comprises 14 residues. CDR1 MNHEY and CDR2 SVGAGI come from the germline V gene. V was trimmed by 6 bases and J by 3 bases, leaving 14 bases between them. Here the CDR3 DNA reads TGTGCCAGCAGCTTAGGACAGACCGACTATGGCTACACCTTC. It specifies CASSLGQTDYGYTF.

This chain uses TRBV5-8 with TRBJ2-7, with a weak D call TRBD2 (6 bases). V lost 5 bases and J lost 2, with 20 bases in between. Per germline, CDR1 SGHTS and CDR2 YDEGEE. The CDR3 contains 16 residues. The CDR3 protein is CASRGAGTLNPYEQYF. The CDR3 region has the DNA TGTGCCAGCAGAGGGGCTGGGACTCTCAACCCCTACGAGCAGTACTTC.

V and J are TRBV30 and TRBJ2-3; the D gene is possibly TRBD2 (6 bases). Deletions cut 3 bases from V and 3 bases from J, with 13 bases between. The germline gives CDR1 GTSNPN, CDR2 SVGIG (reference sequence). This CDR3 has 14 residues. The DNA of the CDR3 is TGTGCCTGGAGAGCGGGTGAAGGGACAGATACGCAGTATTTT. Translation: CAWRAGEGTDTQYF.

This sequence joins TRBV11-1 and TRBJ2-3; TRBD2 agrees at 7 bases. The CDR3 is 15 residues long. The V gene end was trimmed by 5 bases and the J gene end by 6 bases; junction bases not matched to a gene: 11. Germline lookup yields CDR1 SGHAT and CDR2 FQDESV (reference sequence). CDR3 sequence reads: CASSPTGLAVDTQYF. CDR3 DNA: TGTGCCAGCAGCCCCACCGGCCTAGCGGTTGATACGCAGTATTTT.

The CDR3 DNA reads as TGTGCCAGCAGCCTCTCGCGGACTAGCGGAATTGGTCGAATCCACGAGCAGTACTTC. Translating it yields CASSLSRTSGIGRIHEQYF. The chain combines TRBV7-2 with TRBJ2-7; TRBD2 matches 10 bases. The CDR3 sequence is 19 residues long. V gave up 5 bases and J gave up 5 bases; unmatched junction bases: 21. Germline assignment: CDR1 SGHTA and CDR2 FQGNSA.

This clone appeared a single time. The chain has TRBV4-2 and TRBJ2-7, with TRBD2 identical over 9 bases. This CDR3 is built from 16 residues. After removal of 0 bases from V and 4 bases from J, the junction contained 7 bases not matched to a gene. Germline V gene sequence: CDR1 LGHNA, CDR2 YNFKEQ. The CDR3 protein is CASSQDMSGRLYEQYF. The CDR3 coding sequence is TGTGCCAGCAGCCAAGATATGAGCGGGAGGCTATACGAGCAGTACTTC.

The chain uses TRBV7-3 and TRBJ2-5; 7 bases are shared with TRBD2. Per germline, CDR1 SGHTA and CDR2 FQGTGA. CDR3 length: 14 amino acids. With V trimmed by 3 bases and J by 5 bases, 6 bases remained unmatched. In DNA, the CDR3 is TGTGCCAGCAGCTTCAGCGGGAAGGGGGAGACCCAGTACTTC. Amino acid sequence: CASSFSGKGETQYF.

The V call is TRBV7-9, the J call TRBJ2-1; 11 positions agree with TRBD2. CDR1 and CDR2 from the germline V gene are SEHNR and FQNEAQ (reference sequence). V shed 7 bases and J 10 bases; nucleotides not matched to a gene: 6. CDR3 length: 13 residues. The CDR3 coding sequence is TGTGCCAGCAAGGAACTAGCGGGAGACGAGCAGTTCTTC. As protein: CASKELAGDEQFF.

This chain joins TRBV29-1 and TRBJ2-3; 8 bases map to TRBD2. J was trimmed by 2 bases and V by 8 bases; bases with no gene match: 9. Germline V gene data show CDR1 as SQVTM and CDR2 as ANQGSEA. The CDR3 sequence is 14 residues long. This chain's CDR3 is CSTLLAVYTDTQYF. The CDR3 DNA is TGCAGCACCTTACTAGCGGTATACACAGATACGCAGTATTTT.